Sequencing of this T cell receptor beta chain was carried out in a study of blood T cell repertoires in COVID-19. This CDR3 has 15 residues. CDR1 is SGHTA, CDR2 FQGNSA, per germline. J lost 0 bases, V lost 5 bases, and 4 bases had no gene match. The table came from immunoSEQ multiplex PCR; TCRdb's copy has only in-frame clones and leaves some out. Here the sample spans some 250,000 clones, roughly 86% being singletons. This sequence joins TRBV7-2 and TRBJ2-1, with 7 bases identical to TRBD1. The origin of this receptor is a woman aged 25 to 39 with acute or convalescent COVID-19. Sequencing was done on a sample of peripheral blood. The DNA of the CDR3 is TGTGCCAGCAGCCGCGACAGGGTCTCCTACAATGAGCAGTTCTTC. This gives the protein CASSRDRVSYNEQFF.